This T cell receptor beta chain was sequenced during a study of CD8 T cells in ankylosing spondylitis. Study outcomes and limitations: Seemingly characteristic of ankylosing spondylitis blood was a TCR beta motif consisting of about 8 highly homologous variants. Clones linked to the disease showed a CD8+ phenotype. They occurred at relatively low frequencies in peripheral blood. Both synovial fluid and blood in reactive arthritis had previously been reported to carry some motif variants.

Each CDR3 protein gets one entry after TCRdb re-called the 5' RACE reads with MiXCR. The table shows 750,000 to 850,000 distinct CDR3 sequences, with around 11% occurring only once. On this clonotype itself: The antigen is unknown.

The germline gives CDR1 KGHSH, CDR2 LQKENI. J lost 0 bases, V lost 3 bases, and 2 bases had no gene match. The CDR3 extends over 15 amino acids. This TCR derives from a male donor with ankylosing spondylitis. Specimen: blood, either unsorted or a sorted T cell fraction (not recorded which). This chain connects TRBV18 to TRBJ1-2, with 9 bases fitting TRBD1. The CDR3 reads CASSPRTGANYGYTF. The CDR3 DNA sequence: TGTGCCAGCTCACCTCGGACAGGGGCTAACTATGGCTACACCTTC.